These 28 T cell receptor beta chains share one sample of origin, sequenced in a study of T cell clones after liver transplantation. Sequenced by immunoSEQ multiplex PCR; TCRdb stores in-frame clones only, minus some. Of over 90,000 clones in the sample, around 80% were seen once. The starting material was CD4+ T cells from blood, obtained about 50 months after liver transplant. The receptors shown here come from a human patient who received a liver transplant. T cells may partly derive from the graft donor.

The chain recombines TRBV28 with TRBJ2-3; 10 nucleotides align to TRBD2. Unmatched junction bases numbered 5, after V lost 3 bases and J lost 2 bases. CDR3 length equals 16 residues. Germline CDR1 is MDHEN and CDR2 is SYDVKM. The CDR3, as DNA: TGTGCCAGCAGTTTCCTTAGCGGGGGGTACACAGATACGCAGTATTTT. This encodes CASSFLSGGYTDTQYF.

The genes are TRBV5-1 and TRBJ2-1; perhaps TRBD1 as D (6 bases). Germline values: CDR1 SGHRS, CDR2 YFSETQ. V lost 1 base and J 5 bases, leaving 16 bases between the germline ends. This CDR3 comprises 16 residues. CDR3 DNA: TGCGCCAGCAGCTTGACGGACAGAGCAATGAACAATGAGCAGTTCTTC. It specifies CASSLTDRAMNNEQFF.

CDR3 nucleotides: TGTGCCAGCAGCCAAGCCCGGGCCCTACAAGAGACCCAGTACTTC. Protein product: CASSQARALQETQYF. The V gene is TRBV7-6, the J gene TRBJ2-5, with D unclear. The germline V gene has CDR1 SGHVS and CDR2 FNYEAQ. Trimming shortened V by 5 bases and J by 2 bases, and 15 bases separated the two germline ends. CDR3 length equals 15 residues.

This clone was seen once. The chain carries TRBV7-2 and TRBJ1-5; 7 nucleotides match TRBD1. The V gene end was trimmed by 1 base and the J gene end by 5 bases; junction bases not matched to a gene: 8. Looked up from germline, CDR1 is SGHTA and CDR2 is FQGNSA. This CDR3 is 16 amino acids long. CDR3 region: CASSLVGTEQYQPQHF. For the CDR3, the DNA is TGTGCCAGCAGCTTAGTAGGGACAGAGCAATATCAGCCCCAGCATTTT.

This rearrangement joins TRBV9 to TRBJ1-3; tentative D call: TRBD1 (5 bases). The CDR3 contains 14 residues. The V and J ends lost 1 base and 6 bases respectively, with 11 bases between them. CDR1 is SGDLS and CDR2 is YYNGEE in the germline V gene. The CDR3 protein is CASSVSEGLNTIYF. CDR3 DNA sequence: TGTGCCAGCAGCGTATCTGAGGGGTTAAACACCATATATTTT.

This clone was recorded only once. This chain joins TRBV19 and TRBJ2-3, with 9 bases matching TRBD2. The CDR3 contains 13 residues. With 4 bases clipped from V and 6 bases from J, the junction kept 2 bases outside the gene matches. Germline CDR1 LNHDA, CDR2 SQIVND (reference sequence). Here the CDR3 reads CASSKGLADTQYF. CDR3 nucleotides: TGTGCCAGTAGTAAGGGACTAGCTGATACGCAGTATTTT.

The chain uses TRBV4-3 and TRBJ2-2, with TRBD1 matching over 7 bases. Germline V gene data show CDR1 as LGHNA and CDR2 as YSLEER. V trimming: 4 bases; J trimming: 0 bases; junction bases outside the gene matches: 5. The CDR3 totals 16 residues. CDR3 DNA: TGCGCCAGCAGCCCGACAGGGCTTACGAACACCGGGGAGCTGTTTTTT. Amino acid sequence: CASSPTGLTNTGELFF.

The V call is TRBV7-2, the J call TRBJ2-4; a weak D match, TRBD1 (7 bases). CDR1 and CDR2 (germline): SGHTA, FQGNSA. This CDR3 comprises 18 residues. V lost 2 bases and J lost 0, with 17 bases in between. The CDR3 DNA reads TGTGCCAGCAGCTTATGGGGCAGGGGGGAAACAGCCAAAAACATTCAGTACTTC. Protein product: CASSLWGRGETAKNIQYF.

The genes are TRBV29-1 and TRBJ1-2; D remains ambiguous. The CDR3 has 12 amino acids. In germline, CDR1 is SQVTM, CDR2 ANQGSEA. Trimming stripped 0 bases from V and 2 bases from J, with 4 bases between. The DNA of the CDR3 is TGCAGCGTTGAAGACAGCAACTATGGCTACACCTTC. Amino acid sequence: CSVEDSNYGYTF.

The V gene is TRBV9, the J gene TRBJ1-4; D gene uncertain. Trimming stripped 0 bases from V and 6 bases from J, with 12 bases between. This CDR3 is built from 15 residues. The germline V gene encodes CDR1 SGDLS and CDR2 YYNGEE. The CDR3 loop is CASSVGRALDEKLFF. The CDR3 region has the DNA TGTGCCAGCAGCGTAGGGAGGGCATTGGATGAAAAACTGTTTTTT. The variable domain in full, completed from reference TRBV9 and TRBJ1-4, reads DSGVTQTPKHLITATGQRVTLRCSPRSGDLSVYWYQQSLDQGLQFLIQYYNGEERAKGNILERFSAQQFPDLHSELNLSSLELGDSALYFCASSVGRALDEKLFFGSGTQLSVL.

The chain joins TRBV28 to TRBJ2-4; 8 nucleotides match TRBD1. Trimming cost V 7 bases and J 2 bases; bases outside gene matches: 4. Germline values: CDR1 MDHEN, CDR2 SYDVKM. The CDR3 totals 14 residues. The CDR3 protein is CASIDRGSKNIQYF. The CDR3 DNA sequence: TGTGCCAGCATCGACAGGGGTTCCAAAAACATTCAGTACTTC.

The rearrangement uses TRBV29-1 and TRBJ1-2, with D unclear. The V gene's germline CDR1 is SQVTM and CDR2 ANQGSEA. The CDR3 has 15 amino acids. The germline V and J ends were trimmed by 4 bases and 8 bases, with 23 bases remaining between them. The CDR3 region has the DNA TGCAGCGTTGCCCCTAAAATGAGGACCGTGCGGGGCTACACCTTC. Protein product: CSVAPKMRTVRGYTF. The whole variable domain, filled in from reference TRBV29-1 and TRBJ1-2, reads SAVISQKPSRDICQRGTSLTIQCQVDSQVTMMFWYRQQPGQSLTLIATANQGSEATYESGFVIDKFPISRPNLTFSTLTVSNMSPEDSSIYLCSVAPKMRTVRGYTFGSGTRLTVV.

The chain combines TRBV9 with TRBJ2-1, with 7 bases that match TRBD2. Germline lookup yields CDR1 SGDLS and CDR2 YYNGEE. CDR3 length: 16 residues. The junction had 7 bases not matched to a gene; V was cut back by 3 bases and J by 1 base. CDR3 in amino acids: CASSGTGGGSYNEQFF. In nucleotides, the CDR3 is TGTGCCAGCAGCGGCACAGGCGGGGGTTCCTACAATGAGCAGTTCTTC. The full variable domain, completed using reference TRBV9 and TRBJ2-1, is DSGVTQTPKHLITATGQRVTLRCSPRSGDLSVYWYQQSLDQGLQFLIQYYNGEERAKGNILERFSAQQFPDLHSELNLSSLELGDSALYFCASSGTGGGSYNEQFFGPGTRLTVL.

Here the CDR3 reads CASSLIGPGSTEAFF. The CDR3 nucleotides are TGTGCCAGCAGCTTGATCGGTCCAGGGAGCACTGAAGCTTTCTTT. The V gene is TRBV5-6, the J gene TRBJ1-1; a possible D gene is TRBD1 (5 bases). The length of the CDR3 is 15 residues. V lost 1 base, J lost 4 bases, and 14 bases lay in between. Germline V gene data show CDR1 as SGHDT and CDR2 as YYEEEE.

This chain uses TRBV7-3 with TRBJ2-1; 10 bases match TRBD1. J was trimmed by 15 bases and V by 1 base; bases with no gene match: 15. Germline CDR1 reads SGHTA; CDR2 reads FQGTGA. The CDR3 spans 16 residues. CDR3 loop: CASSLNPLGQGSGMFF. CDR3 sequence (DNA): TGTGCCAGCAGCTTAAACCCCTTGGGACAGGGGAGTGGAATGTTCTTC. The entire variable domain, with the rest obtained from reference TRBV7-3 and TRBJ2-1, is as follows: GAGVSQTPSNKVTEKGKYVELRCDPISGHTALYWYRQSLGQGPEFLIYFQGTGAADDSGLPNDRFFAVRPEGSVSTLKIQRTERGDSAVYLCASSLNPLGQGSGMFFGPGTRLTVL.

The V and J genes are TRBV4-2 and TRBJ2-7; no reliable D call. CDR1 is LGHNA, CDR2 YNFKEQ, per germline. The CDR3 spans 14 residues. Deletions cut 5 bases from V and 0 bases from J, with 11 bases between. In DNA form, the CDR3 reads TGTGCCAGCAGCTACGCAGCAGACTCCTACGAGCAGTACTTC. Residues: CASSYAADSYEQYF.

This rearrangement joins TRBV4-2 to TRBJ2-2; 7 bases agree with TRBD2. This CDR3 comprises 17 residues. V was pared by 3 bases and J by 3 bases, with 10 bases of the junction left unmatched. Germline V CDR1 and CDR2: LGHNA, YNFKEQ. This CDR3 is CASSHIPGTTHTGELFF. In DNA, the CDR3 is TGTGCCAGCAGCCACATCCCCGGGACTACCCACACCGGGGAGCTGTTTTTT.

CDR3 sequence reads: CASSARQAQAQNSGANVLTF. The CDR3, as DNA: TGTGCCAGCAGTGCCAGACAGGCCCAGGCCCAAAACTCTGGGGCCAACGTCCTGACTTTC. This chain connects TRBV2 to TRBJ2-6; D might be TRBD1 (6 bases). Germline V gene sequence: CDR1 SNHLY, CDR2 FYNNEI. V lost 4 bases, J lost 0 bases, and 22 bases lay in between. The CDR3 runs to 20 residues.

CDR3 nucleotide sequence: TGTGCCAGCAGAGACAGGACAGATACGCAGTATTTT. Translated, it gives CASRDRTDTQYF. V usage is TRBV6-4 and J usage is TRBJ2-3; D is possibly TRBD1 (6 bases). Looked up from germline, CDR1 is MRHNA and CDR2 is SNTAGT. The CDR3 sequence is 12 residues long. With 6 bases removed from V and 3 bases from J, the gap between germline ends came to 7 bases.

The chain has TRBV25-1 and TRBJ2-3; D is uncertain. This CDR3 contains 13 residues. Germline V gene lookup returns CDR1 MGHDK and CDR2 SYGVNS. V was shortened by 7 bases and J by 5 bases, with 13 bases between the two germline ends. CDR3: CASTPWVKDTQYF. CDR3 DNA sequence: TGTGCCAGCACTCCCTGGGTGAAAGATACGCAGTATTTT.

The V and J genes are TRBV6-5 and TRBJ1-2; 12 bases agree with TRBD1. The junction had 3 bases not matched to a gene; V was cut back by 0 bases and J by 7 bases. This CDR3 comprises 15 residues. Germline V lookup: CDR1 MNHEY, CDR2 SVGAGI. The DNA of the CDR3 is TGTGCCAGCAGTTACTCGGGACAGGGGGCCGGTGGCTACACCTTC. Protein product: CASSYSGQGAGGYTF.

This chain links TRBV6-5 with TRBJ1-3, with D maybe TRBD1 (5 bases). Germline V gene data show CDR1 as MNHEY and CDR2 as SVGAGI. The CDR3 extends over 15 amino acids. Deletions cut 2 bases from V and 4 bases from J, with 12 bases between. CDR3 loop: CASSYVLGGGNTIYF. CDR3 nucleotide sequence: TGTGCCAGCAGTTACGTCTTGGGGGGAGGAAACACCATATATTTT.

The V and J genes are TRBV29-1 and TRBJ2-7; tentatively, D is TRBD2 (6 bases). This CDR3 is built from 13 residues. Trimming stripped 4 bases from V and 0 bases from J, with 10 bases between. Germline V gene sequence: CDR1 SQVTM, CDR2 ANQGSEA. The CDR3 bases are TGCAGCGTTGCGGCGGGGAGCTCCTACGAGCAGTACTTC. Its translation: CSVAAGSSYEQYF.

The rearrangement uses TRBV2 and TRBJ2-3; tentatively, D is TRBD1 (5 bases). The CDR3 extends over 13 amino acids. CDR1 and CDR2 from the germline V gene are SNHLY and FYNNEI. Trimming left V 4 bases short and J 1 base short, with 6 bases between. CDR3: CASSGGRTDTQYF. Written as DNA, the CDR3 is TGTGCCAGCAGTGGGGGCCGCACAGATACGCAGTATTTT.

The chain carries TRBV9 and TRBJ1-5; D is perhaps TRBD1 (5 bases). From germline, CDR1 is SGDLS and CDR2 YYNGEE. The V gene lost 4 bases and the J gene lost 2 bases, with 10 bases spanning the gap. The CDR3 has 14 residues. The DNA of the CDR3 is TGTGCCAGCAGCCCGACGGGGGGCAATCAGCCCCAGCATTTT. As protein: CASSPTGGNQPQHF.

V usage is TRBV27 and J usage is TRBJ2-3; 12 nucleotides agree with TRBD2. This CDR3 is built from 16 residues. Germline V gives CDR1 MNHEY, CDR2 SMNVEV (reference sequence). V lost 3 bases, J lost 0 bases, and 1 base stayed unmatched. The CDR3 bases are TGTGCCAGCAGTTTTACTAGCGGGAGGAGCACAGATACGCAGTATTTT. Its translation: CASSFTSGRSTDTQYF.

The chain employs TRBV25-1 and TRBJ1-2, with 9 bases that match TRBD1. Per germline, CDR1 MGHDK and CDR2 SYGVNS. Trimming cost V 4 bases and J 6 bases; bases outside gene matches: 6. This CDR3 has 14 residues. The CDR3 reads CASSGGDRVDGYTF. The CDR3 nucleotides are TGTGCCAGCAGTGGGGGGGACAGGGTGGATGGCTACACCTTC.

The chain employs TRBV27 and TRBJ1-4; D not resolved. Germline values: CDR1 MNHEY, CDR2 SMNVEV (reference sequence). Trimming left V 3 bases short and J 3 bases short, with 5 bases between. The CDR3 has 13 amino acids. This CDR3 reads CASSFLPNEKLFF. CDR3 DNA: TGTGCCAGCAGTTTTCTACCTAATGAAAAACTGTTTTTT.